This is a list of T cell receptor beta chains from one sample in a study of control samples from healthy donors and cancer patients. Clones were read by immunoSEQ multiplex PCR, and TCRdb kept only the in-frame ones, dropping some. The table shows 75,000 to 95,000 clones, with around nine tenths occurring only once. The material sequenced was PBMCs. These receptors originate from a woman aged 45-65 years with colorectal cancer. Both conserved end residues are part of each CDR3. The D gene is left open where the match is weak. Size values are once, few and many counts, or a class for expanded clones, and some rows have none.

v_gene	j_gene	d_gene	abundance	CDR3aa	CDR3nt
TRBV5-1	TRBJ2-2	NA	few	CASSLGGSRELFF	TGCGCCAGCAGCTTGGGGGGGTCCCGGGAGCTGTTTTTT
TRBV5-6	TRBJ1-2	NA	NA	CASRSTGESNGYTF	TGTGCCAGCAGATCAACGGGGGAATCTAATGGCTACACCTTC
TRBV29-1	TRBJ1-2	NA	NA	CSVGQGHGYTF	TGCAGCGTTGGCCAGGGCCATGGCTACACCTTC
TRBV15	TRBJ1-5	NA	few	CATSSDTQPQHF	TGTGCCACCAGCAGCGACACCCAGCCCCAGCATTTT
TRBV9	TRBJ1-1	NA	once	CASSPRQAGEAFF	TGTGCCAGCAGCCCCCGACAGGCGGGTGAAGCTTTCTTT
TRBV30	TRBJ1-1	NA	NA	CAWEENLDTEAFF	TGTGCCTGGGAAGAAAACCTTGACACTGAAGCTTTCTTT
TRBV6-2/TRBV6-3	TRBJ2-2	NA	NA	CASSFWENTGELFF	TGTGCCAGCAGTTTTTGGGAAAACACCGGGGAGCTGTTTTTT
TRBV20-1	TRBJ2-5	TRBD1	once	CSAYRGETQYF	TGCAGTGCTTACAGGGGAGAGACCCAGTACTTC
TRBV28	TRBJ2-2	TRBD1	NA	CASSSEGQGSGGELFF	TGTGCCAGCAGTTCCGAAGGACAGGGGTCTGGCGGGGAGCTGTTTTTT
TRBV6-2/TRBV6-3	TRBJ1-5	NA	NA	CASSHPGYQPQHF	TGTGCCAGCAGCCATCCAGGGTACCAGCCCCAGCATTTT
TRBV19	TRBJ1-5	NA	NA	CASSMGGSGVLQPQHF	TGTGCCAGTAGTATGGGCGGGTCAGGGGTCCTTCAGCCCCAGCATTTT
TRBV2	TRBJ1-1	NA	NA	CASRGRGPNTEAFF	TGTGCCAGCAGGGGCCGGGGCCCGAACACTGAAGCTTTCTTT
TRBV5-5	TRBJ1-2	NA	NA	CASSLAPGNYGYTF	TGTGCCAGCAGCTTGGCTCCAGGAAACTATGGCTACACCTTC
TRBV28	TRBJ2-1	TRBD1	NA	CASQPGGMDEQFF	TGTGCCAGTCAGCCAGGGGGCATGGATGAGCAGTTCTTC
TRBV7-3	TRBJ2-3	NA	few	CASSFPGGNTQYF	TGTGCCAGCAGCTTCCCAGGCGGAAATACGCAGTATTTT
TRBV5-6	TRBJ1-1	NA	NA	CASSSRQFIRATEAFF	TGTGCCAGCAGCAGCCGACAATTTATAAGGGCTACTGAAGCTTTCTTT
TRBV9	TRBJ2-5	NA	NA	CASSAPDGSIWGQETQYF	TGTGCCAGCAGCGCCCCGGACGGAAGTATCTGGGGACAAGAGACCCAGTACTTC
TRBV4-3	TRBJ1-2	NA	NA	CASSQDSRGSNGYTF	TGCGCCAGCAGCCAAGATAGCAGGGGCTCAAATGGCTACACCTTC
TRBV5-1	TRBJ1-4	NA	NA	CASSLGTVNEKLFF	TGCGCCAGCAGCTTAGGGACGGTTAATGAAAAACTGTTTTTT
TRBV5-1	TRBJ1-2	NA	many	CASSPEADTSLLNYGYTF	TGCGCCAGCAGCCCAGAGGCGGACACATCGCTATTAAACTATGGCTACACCTTC
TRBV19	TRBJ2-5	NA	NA	CASSNQGAETQYF	TGTGCCAGTAGTAACCAGGGTGCAGAGACCCAGTACTTC
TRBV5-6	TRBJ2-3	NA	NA	CASSLSGGTDTQYF	TGTGCCAGCAGCTTGTCTGGGGGAACTGATACGCAGTATTTT
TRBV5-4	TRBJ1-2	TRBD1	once	CASSPGQAEFYGYTF	TGTGCCAGCAGCCCGGGACAGGCCGAGTTCTATGGCTACACCTTC
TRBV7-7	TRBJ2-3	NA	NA	CASSLGLGSTDTQYF	TGTGCCAGCAGCCTAGGACTGGGGAGCACAGATACGCAGTATTTT
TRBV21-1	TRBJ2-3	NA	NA	CASSLGPDTQYF	TGTGCCAGCAGTCTAGGGCCGGATACGCAGTATTTT
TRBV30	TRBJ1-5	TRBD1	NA	CAWGQGGNQPQHF	TGTGCCTGGGGACAGGGTGGCAATCAGCCCCAGCATTTT
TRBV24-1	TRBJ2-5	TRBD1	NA	CATSDLKGAQETQYF	TGTGCCACCAGTGATTTAAAGGGGGCCCAAGAGACCCAGTACTTC
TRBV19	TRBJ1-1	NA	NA	CASSGQNTEAFF	TGTGCCAGTAGCGGACAGAACACTGAAGCTTTCTTT
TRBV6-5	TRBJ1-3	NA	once	CASEGRGNTIYF	TGTGCCAGCGAGGGTCGTGGAAACACCATATATTTT
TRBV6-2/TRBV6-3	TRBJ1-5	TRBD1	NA	CASSPGTGISRNQPQHF	TGTGCCAGCAGTCCCGGGACAGGGATCAGTCGCAATCAGCCCCAGCATTTT
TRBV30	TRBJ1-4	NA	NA	CAWSEDEGGYEKLFF	TGTGCCTGGAGTGAGGATGAAGGGGGTTATGAAAAACTGTTTTTT
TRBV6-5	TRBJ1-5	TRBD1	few	CASFPGQSNQPQHF	TGTGCCAGCTTTCCGGGACAGAGCAATCAGCCCCAGCATTTT
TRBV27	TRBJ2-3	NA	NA	CASSSLTGLAFTDTQYF	TGTGCCAGCAGTAGCTTAACAGGGCTAGCATTCACAGATACGCAGTATTTT
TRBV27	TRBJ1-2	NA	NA	CASSLSAPGNYGYTF	TGTGCCAGCAGTTTATCGGCCCCGGGCAACTATGGCTACACCTTC
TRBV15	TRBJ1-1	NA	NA	CATSEPGPPDTEAFF	TGTGCCACCAGCGAACCCGGGCCCCCCGACACTGAAGCTTTCTTT
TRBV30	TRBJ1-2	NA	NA	CAWSVLGAYGYTF	TGTGCCTGGAGTGTACTGGGGGCCTATGGCTACACCTTC
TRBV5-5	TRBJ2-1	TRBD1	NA	CASSLVVTGHYNEQFF	TGTGCCAGCAGCTTGGTGGTGACAGGGCACTACAATGAGCAGTTCTTC
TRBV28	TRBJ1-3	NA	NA	CASSLSGVLSGNTIYF	TGTGCCAGCAGTTTATCCGGGGTTCTCTCTGGAAACACCATATATTTT
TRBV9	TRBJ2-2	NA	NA	CASSVVGGRTGELFF	TGTGCCAGCAGCGTAGTGGGTGGAAGGACCGGGGAGCTGTTTTTT
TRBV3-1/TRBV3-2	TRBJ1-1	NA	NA	CASSLGVWTEAFF	TGTGCCAGCAGCCTCGGGGTCTGGACTGAAGCTTTCTTT
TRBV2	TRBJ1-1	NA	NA	CASSEETNTEAFF	TGTGCCAGCAGTGAAGAGACGAACACTGAAGCTTTCTTT
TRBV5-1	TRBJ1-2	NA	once	CASSFRETPPHGYTF	TGCGCCAGCAGCTTCCGGGAGACTCCACCCCATGGCTACACCTTC
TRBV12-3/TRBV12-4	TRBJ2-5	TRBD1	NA	CASSLNRGETQYF	TGTGCCAGCAGTTTAAACAGGGGAGAGACCCAGTACTTC
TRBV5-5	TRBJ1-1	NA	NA	CASSLGLTTEAFF	TGTGCCAGCAGCCTAGGGTTGACGACTGAAGCTTTCTTT
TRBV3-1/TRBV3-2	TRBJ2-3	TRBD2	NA	CASSQTPGLADDPDTQYF	TGTGCCAGCAGCCAAACCCCGGGACTAGCGGACGACCCAGATACGCAGTATTTT
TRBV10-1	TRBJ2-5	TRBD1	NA	CASSESTGQGDETQYF	TGCGCCAGCAGTGAGTCTACGGGACAGGGGGATGAGACCCAGTACTTC
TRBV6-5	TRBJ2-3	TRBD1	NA	CASSFSGGSITDTQYF	TGTGCCAGCAGTTTTTCAGGGGGAAGTATTACAGATACGCAGTATTTT
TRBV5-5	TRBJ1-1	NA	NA	CASSLEGVRTEAFF	TGTGCCAGCAGCTTGGAGGGGGTACGGACTGAAGCTTTCTTT
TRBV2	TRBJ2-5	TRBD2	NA	CASTEGSGGLETQYF	TGTGCCAGCACCGAAGGTAGCGGGGGGCTAGAGACCCAGTACTTC
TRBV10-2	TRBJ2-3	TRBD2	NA	CASRRTSGGPVGTDTQYF	TGCGCCAGCAGACGGACTAGCGGGGGCCCTGTCGGCACAGATACGCAGTATTTT
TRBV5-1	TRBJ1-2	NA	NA	CASSAANNYGYTF	TGCGCCAGCAGCGCAGCCAATAACTATGGCTACACCTTC
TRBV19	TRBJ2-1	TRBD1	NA	CASSMAGTGSNNEQFF	TGTGCCAGTAGTATGGCCGGGACAGGGTCGAACAATGAGCAGTTCTTC
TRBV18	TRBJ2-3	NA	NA	CASSPGIAATDTQYF	TGTGCCAGCTCACCCGGGATAGCGGCAACCGATACGCAGTATTTT
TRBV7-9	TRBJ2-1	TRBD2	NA	CASSPRLAGVGEQFF	TGTGCCAGCAGCCCGCGACTAGCGGGGGTGGGTGAGCAGTTCTTC
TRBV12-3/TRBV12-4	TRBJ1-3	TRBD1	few	CASTQTGVDTIYF	TGTGCCAGCACCCAGACAGGGGTCGACACCATATATTTT
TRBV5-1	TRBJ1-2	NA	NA	CASSLDRAGYTF	TGCGCCAGCAGCTTGGACCGGGCTGGCTACACCTTC
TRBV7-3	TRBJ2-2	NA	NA	CASSPQQGINTGELFF	TGTGCCAGCAGCCCACAGCAGGGGATAAACACCGGGGAGCTGTTTTTT
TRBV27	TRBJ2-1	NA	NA	CASSLSRPSNEQFF	TGTGCCAGCAGTTTATCTAGGCCAAGCAATGAGCAGTTCTTC